This TCR beta chain was sequenced during a study of T cells in localized non-small cell lung cancer. Broader study findings: Higher adjacent-lung clonality was associated with shorter survival. Tumor trailed uninvolved adjacent lung in T cell clonality, which peaked there.

The data were produced by immunoSEQ multiplex PCR, yet TCRdb's version contains in-frame clones alone and is incomplete. This sample yields tens of thousands of clones, of which more than 80% are seen a single time; approximately 6.5% belongs to the top ten. The CDR3 length is 15 residues. The germline V gene encodes CDR1 SGHDT and CDR2 YYEEEE. The V and J ends lost 1 base and 8 bases respectively, with 18 bases between them. For this clone: The antigen remains undetermined.

This chain connects TRBV5-6 to TRBJ1-2; D gene unclear. The sequenced sample was peripheral blood, obtained before any cancer treatment. This clonotype was obtained from an older female donor with stage I lung adenocarcinoma. CDR3 in amino acids: CASSLFMVLTEGYTF. The CDR3 region has the DNA TGTGCCAGCAGCTTGTTCATGGTTTTGACTGAGGGCTACACCTTC.